The clone carrying this T cell receptor beta chain appeared a single time. Profiled with immunoSEQ multiplex PCR; TCRdb holds only in-frame clones, not every one. The repertoire holds under 15,000 clones, with 65% to 85% as singletons. This CDR3 is built from 14 residues. Germline CDR1 is SEHNR and CDR2 is FQNEAQ (reference sequence). V gave up 0 bases and J gave up 1 base, with 6 bases separating them. The record originates from a study of technical replicates of blood from four donors. The TCR originated in a human donor in good health. The sequencing sample was made of PBMCs. V is TRBV7-9 and J is TRBJ1-1; unclear D gene. The CDR3 nucleotides are TGTGCCAGCAGCTTAGCGGTGGCGAACACTGAAGCTTTCTTT. Translating it yields CASSLAVANTEAFF.